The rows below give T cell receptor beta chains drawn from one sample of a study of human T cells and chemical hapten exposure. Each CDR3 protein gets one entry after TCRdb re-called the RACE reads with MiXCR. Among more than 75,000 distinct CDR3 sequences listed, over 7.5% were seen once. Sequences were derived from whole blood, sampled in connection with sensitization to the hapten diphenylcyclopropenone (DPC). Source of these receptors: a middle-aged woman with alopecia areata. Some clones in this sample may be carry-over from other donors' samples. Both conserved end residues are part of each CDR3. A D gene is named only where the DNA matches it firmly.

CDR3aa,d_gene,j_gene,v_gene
CASSRQGLNTGELFF,NA,TRBJ2-2,TRBV6-2/TRBV6-3
CASSYVYNSEAFF,NA,TRBJ1-1,TRBV28
CASSRLGGQPQHF,NA,TRBJ1-5,TRBV12-3/TRBV12-4
CASHRSSHNEQFF,NA,TRBJ2-1,TRBV7-9
CSAQTPPYNEQFF,NA,TRBJ2-1,TRBV20-1
CASSLDSGPTDTQYF,NA,TRBJ2-3,TRBV4-2
CASSPDAGLAGGPFF,TRBD2,TRBJ2-1,TRBV18
CASSSIGQPNTEAFF,NA,TRBJ1-1,TRBV5-4
CASSWTSGSYNEQFF,TRBD2,TRBJ2-1,TRBV6-2/TRBV6-3
CASSGGLAGGETQYF,TRBD2,TRBJ2-5,TRBV9
CASSLVGLSTDTQYF,NA,TRBJ2-3,TRBV28
CASSEGEAPLRQYF,NA,TRBJ2-7,TRBV2
CASSPRGARVANTEAFF,NA,TRBJ1-1,TRBV7-2
CSANGLGDRAAQHF,TRBD1,TRBJ1-5,TRBV20-1
CASSTSSPDTGELFF,NA,TRBJ2-2,TRBV5-4
CASSLHFGTSSGEQYF,TRBD2,TRBJ2-7,TRBV28
CASSLVGDWEETQYF,NA,TRBJ2-5,TRBV7-2
CSVSFGSREQYF,NA,TRBJ2-7,TRBV29-1
CASSQTSAGPHPYEQYF,NA,TRBJ2-7,TRBV3-1
CSVRGPDYGYTF,NA,TRBJ1-2,TRBV29-1
CASSYRTRDTQYF,NA,TRBJ2-3,TRBV5-1
CASRGQLAGEQYF,NA,TRBJ2-7,TRBV7-2
CASSHHSGGSYEQYF,NA,TRBJ2-7,TRBV4-1
CASSSTSGSQETQYF,TRBD2,TRBJ2-5,TRBV6-6
CASSLKGAQETQYF,NA,TRBJ2-5,TRBV7-7
CASSSPVGEYF,NA,TRBJ2-7,TRBV28
CAWSVGSNTGELFF,NA,TRBJ2-2,TRBV30
CASSPRDRGQETQYF,TRBD1,TRBJ2-5,TRBV11-2